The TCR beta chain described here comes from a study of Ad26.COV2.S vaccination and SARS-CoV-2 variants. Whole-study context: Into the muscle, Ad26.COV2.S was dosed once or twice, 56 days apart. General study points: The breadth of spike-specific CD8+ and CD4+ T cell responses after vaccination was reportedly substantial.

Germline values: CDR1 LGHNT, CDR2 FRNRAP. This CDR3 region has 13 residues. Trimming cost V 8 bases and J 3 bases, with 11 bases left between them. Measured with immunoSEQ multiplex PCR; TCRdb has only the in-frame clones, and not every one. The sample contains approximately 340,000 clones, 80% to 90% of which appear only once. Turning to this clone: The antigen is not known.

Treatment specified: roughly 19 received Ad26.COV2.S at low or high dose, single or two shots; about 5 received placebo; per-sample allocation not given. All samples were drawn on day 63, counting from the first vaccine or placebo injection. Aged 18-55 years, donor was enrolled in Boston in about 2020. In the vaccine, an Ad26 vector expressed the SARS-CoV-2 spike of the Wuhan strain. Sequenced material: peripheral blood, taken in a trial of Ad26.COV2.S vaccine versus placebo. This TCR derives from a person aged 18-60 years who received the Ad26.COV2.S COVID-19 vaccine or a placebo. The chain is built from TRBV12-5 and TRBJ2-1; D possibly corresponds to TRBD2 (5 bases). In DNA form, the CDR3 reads TGTGCTAGTAAGGACGGGGACTACAATGAGCAGTTCTTC. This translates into CASKDGDYNEQFF.